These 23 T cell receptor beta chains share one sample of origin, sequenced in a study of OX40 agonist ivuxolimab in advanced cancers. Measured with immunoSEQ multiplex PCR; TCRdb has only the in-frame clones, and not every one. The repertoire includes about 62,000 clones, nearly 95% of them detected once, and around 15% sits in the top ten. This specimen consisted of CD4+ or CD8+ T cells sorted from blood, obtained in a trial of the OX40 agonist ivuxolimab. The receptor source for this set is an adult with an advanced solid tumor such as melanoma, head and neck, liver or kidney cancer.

CDR3 amino acids: CASSAGQPGYTF. DNA of the CDR3: TGTGCCAGCAGCGCGGGACAGCCGGGCTACACCTTC. J is TRBJ1-2 and V is TRBV5-6; 7 positions match TRBD1. The CDR3 is made up of 12 amino acids. The V and J ends lost 4 bases and 8 bases, in that order; junction bases with no gene match: 5. CDR1 is SGHDT and CDR2 is YYEEEE in the germline V gene.

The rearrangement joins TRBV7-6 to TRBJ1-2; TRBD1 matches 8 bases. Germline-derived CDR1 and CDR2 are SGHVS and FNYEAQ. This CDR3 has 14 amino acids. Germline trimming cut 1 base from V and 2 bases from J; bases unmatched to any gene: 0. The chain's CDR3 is CASSLGTGNYGYTF. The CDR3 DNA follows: TGTGCCAGCAGCTTAGGGACAGGGAACTATGGCTACACCTTC.

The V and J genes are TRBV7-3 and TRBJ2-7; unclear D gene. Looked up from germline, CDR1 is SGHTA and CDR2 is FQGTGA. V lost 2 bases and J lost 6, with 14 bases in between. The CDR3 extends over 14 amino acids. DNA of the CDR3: TGTGCCAGCAGCTTAGAACCAATCTACGGCGAGCAGTACTTC. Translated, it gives CASSLEPIYGEQYF.

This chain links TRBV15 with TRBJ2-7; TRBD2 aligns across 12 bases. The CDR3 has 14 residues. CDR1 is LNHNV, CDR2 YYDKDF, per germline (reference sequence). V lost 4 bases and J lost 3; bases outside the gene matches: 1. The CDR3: CATSTSGGVYEQYF. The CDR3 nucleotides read TGTGCCACCAGCACTAGCGGGGGGGTCTACGAGCAGTACTTC.

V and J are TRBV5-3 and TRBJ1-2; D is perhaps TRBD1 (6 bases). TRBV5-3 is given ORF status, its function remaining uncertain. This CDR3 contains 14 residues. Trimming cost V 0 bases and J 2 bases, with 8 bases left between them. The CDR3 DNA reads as TGTGCCAGAAGCTTGGAGGGGGGAAACTATGGCTACACCTTC. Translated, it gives CARSLEGGNYGYTF.

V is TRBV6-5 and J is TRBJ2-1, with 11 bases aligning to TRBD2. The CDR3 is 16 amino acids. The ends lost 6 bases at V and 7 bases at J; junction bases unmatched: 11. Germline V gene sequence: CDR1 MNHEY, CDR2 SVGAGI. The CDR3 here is CASSYTISGRGNEQFF. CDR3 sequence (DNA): TGTGCCAGCAGCTACACCATTAGCGGGAGGGGGAATGAGCAGTTCTTC.

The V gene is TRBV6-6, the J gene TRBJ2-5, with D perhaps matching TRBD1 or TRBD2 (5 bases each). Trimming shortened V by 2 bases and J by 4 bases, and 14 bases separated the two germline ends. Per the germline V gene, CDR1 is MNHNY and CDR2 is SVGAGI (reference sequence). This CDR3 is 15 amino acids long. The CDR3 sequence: CASSYLGARTETQYF. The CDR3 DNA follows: TGTGCCAGCAGTTACCTCGGGGCTAGGACAGAGACCCAGTACTTC.

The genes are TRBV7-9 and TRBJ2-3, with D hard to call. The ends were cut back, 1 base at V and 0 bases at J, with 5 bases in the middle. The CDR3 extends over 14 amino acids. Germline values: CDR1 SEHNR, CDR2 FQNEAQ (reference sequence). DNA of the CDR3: TGTGCCAGCAGCTTAGGGCCAAGCACAGATACGCAGTATTTT. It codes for CASSLGPSTDTQYF.

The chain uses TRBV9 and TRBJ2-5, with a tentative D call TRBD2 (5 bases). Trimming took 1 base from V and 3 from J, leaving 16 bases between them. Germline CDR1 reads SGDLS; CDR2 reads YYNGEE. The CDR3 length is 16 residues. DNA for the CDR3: TGTGCCAGCAGCGTAAGTCAGCGGAGTATAGAAGAGACCCAGTACTTC. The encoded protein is CASSVSQRSIEETQYF.

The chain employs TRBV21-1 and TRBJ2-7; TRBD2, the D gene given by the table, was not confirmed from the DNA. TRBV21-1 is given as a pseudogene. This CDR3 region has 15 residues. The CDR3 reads CASTPLRFSAYEQYF. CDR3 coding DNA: TGTGCCAGCACTCCTTTAAGGTTTAGCGCCTACGAGCAGTACTTC.

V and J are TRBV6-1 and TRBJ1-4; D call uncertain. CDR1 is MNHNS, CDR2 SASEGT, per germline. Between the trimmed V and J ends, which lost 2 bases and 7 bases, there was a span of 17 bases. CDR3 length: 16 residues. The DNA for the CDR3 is TGTGCCAGCAGTGAATGGGTTGGGGAGGGCGGTGAAAAACTGTTTTTT. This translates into CASSEWVGEGGEKLFF.

The DNA for the CDR3 is TGCGCCAGCAGCCAAGATGAGGACAGGAACACTGAAGCTTTCTTT. It is translated as CASSQDEDRNTEAFF. The chain joins TRBV4-1 to TRBJ1-1, with D perhaps matching TRBD1 (6 bases). Germline values: CDR1 MGHRA, CDR2 YSYEKL. This CDR3 is 15 amino acids long. V was shortened by 0 bases and J by 1 base, with 9 bases between the two germline ends.

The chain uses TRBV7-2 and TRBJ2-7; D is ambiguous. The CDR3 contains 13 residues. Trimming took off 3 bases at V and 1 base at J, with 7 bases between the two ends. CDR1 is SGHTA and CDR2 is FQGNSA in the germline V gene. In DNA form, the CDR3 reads TGTGCCAGCAGCTTCAAAGGTTCCTACGAGCAGTACTTC. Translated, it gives CASSFKGSYEQYF. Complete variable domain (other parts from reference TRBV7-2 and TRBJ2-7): GAGVSQSPSNKVTEKGKDVELRCDPISGHTALYWYRQSLGQGLEFLIYFQGNSAPDKSGLPSDRFSAERTGGSVSTLTIQRTQQEDSAVYLCASSFKGSYEQYFGPGTRLTVT.

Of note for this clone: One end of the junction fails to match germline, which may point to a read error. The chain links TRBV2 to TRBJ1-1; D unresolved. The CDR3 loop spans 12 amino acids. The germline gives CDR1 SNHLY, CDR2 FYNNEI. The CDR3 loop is CAVRLVGTDAFF. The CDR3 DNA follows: TGTGCCGTAAGGCTGGTGGGCACTGACGCTTTCTTT.

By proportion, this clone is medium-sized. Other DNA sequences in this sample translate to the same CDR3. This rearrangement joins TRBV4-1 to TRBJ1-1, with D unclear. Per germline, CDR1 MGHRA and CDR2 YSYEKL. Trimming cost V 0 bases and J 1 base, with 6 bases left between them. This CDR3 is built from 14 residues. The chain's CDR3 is CASSQETANTEAFF. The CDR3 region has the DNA TGCGCCAGCAGCCAAGAAACAGCGAACACTGAAGCTTTCTTT.

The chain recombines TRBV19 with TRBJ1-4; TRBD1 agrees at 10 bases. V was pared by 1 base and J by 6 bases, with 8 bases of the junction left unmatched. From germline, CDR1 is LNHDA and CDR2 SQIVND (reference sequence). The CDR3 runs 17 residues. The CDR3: CASSIVSRTGGDEKLFF. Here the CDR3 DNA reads TGTGCCAGTAGTATAGTGTCCAGGACAGGGGGAGATGAAAAACTGTTTTTT.

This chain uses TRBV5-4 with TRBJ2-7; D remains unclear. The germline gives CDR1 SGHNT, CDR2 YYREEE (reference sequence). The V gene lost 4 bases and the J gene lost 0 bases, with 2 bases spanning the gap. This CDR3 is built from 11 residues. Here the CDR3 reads CASSDSYEQYF. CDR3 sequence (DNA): TGTGCCAGCAGCGACTCCTACGAGCAGTACTTC.

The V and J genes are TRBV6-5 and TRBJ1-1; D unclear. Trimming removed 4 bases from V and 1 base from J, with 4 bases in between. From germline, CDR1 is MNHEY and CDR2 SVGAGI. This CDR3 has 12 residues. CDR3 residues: CASSSGNTEAFF. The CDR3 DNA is TGTGCCAGCAGTTCCGGGAACACTGAAGCTTTCTTT.

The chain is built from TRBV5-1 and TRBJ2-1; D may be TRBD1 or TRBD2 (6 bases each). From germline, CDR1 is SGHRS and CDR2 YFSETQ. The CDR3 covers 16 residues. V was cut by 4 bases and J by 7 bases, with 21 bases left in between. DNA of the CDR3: TGCGCCAGCAGCGGGGGGACAATTAAACTTTCAAATGAGCAGTTCTTC. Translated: CASSGGTIKLSNEQFF.

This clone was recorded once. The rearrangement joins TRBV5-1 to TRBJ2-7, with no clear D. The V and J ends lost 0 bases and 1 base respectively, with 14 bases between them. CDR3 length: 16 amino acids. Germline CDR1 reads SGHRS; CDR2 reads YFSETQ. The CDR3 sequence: CASSLDIKAPSYEQYF. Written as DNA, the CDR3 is TGCGCCAGCAGCTTGGATATCAAAGCTCCTTCCTACGAGCAGTACTTC.

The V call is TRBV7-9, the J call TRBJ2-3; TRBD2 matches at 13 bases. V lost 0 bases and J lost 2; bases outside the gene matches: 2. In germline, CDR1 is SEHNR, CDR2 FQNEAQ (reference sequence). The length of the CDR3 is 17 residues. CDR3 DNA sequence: TGTGCCAGCAGCTTAGCGGGACTAGCGGGGTTCACAGATACGCAGTATTTT. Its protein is CASSLAGLAGFTDTQYF. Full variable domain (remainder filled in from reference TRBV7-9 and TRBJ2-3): DTGVSQNPRHKITKRGQNVTFRCDPISEHNRLYWYRQTLGQGPEFLTYFQNEAQLEKSRLLSDRFSAERPKGSFSTLEIQRTEQGDSAMYLCASSLAGLAGFTDTQYFGPGTRLTVL.

CDR3 loop: CASSEATGGAETQYF. The CDR3 region has the DNA TGTGCCAGCAGTGAAGCGACAGGGGGCGCGGAGACCCAGTACTTC. The rearrangement joins TRBV6-4 to TRBJ2-5, with 10 bases matching TRBD1. Per the germline V gene, CDR1 is MRHNA and CDR2 is SNTAGT. Losses at the gene ends were 3 bases for V and 5 bases for J; bases not matched to a gene: 6. This CDR3 contains 15 residues.

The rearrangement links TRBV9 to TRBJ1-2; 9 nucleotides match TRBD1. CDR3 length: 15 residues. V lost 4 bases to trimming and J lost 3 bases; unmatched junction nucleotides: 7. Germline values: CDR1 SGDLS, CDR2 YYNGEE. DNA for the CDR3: TGTGCCAGCAGCCCTCGGACAGGGGCGGACTATGGCTACACCTTC. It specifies CASSPRTGADYGYTF.